Listed below are T cell receptor beta chains from one sample, sequenced in a study of cytomegalovirus exposure and HLA in healthy donors. Method: immunoSEQ multiplex PCR; TCRdb's copy keeps in-frame clones and lacks some. Counted here are around 62,000 clones, 75% to 90% occurring once; the ten biggest clones make up around 1.5%. Specimen: PBMCs. These receptors were obtained from a woman younger than 30 in good health and CMV-seronegative. The CDR3 runs from the conserved cysteine through the conserved F or W. Each record gives: D gene, V gene, J gene, clone size, CDR3 protein, CDR3 DNA. D genes are given only for firm matches. Expanded clones are given a class, and other clones once, few, many or no size at all.

>TRBD1|TRBV7-9|TRBJ2-7|NA
CASSSRTGGSYEQYF
TGTGCCAGCAGCTCTAGGACAGGGGGCTCCTACGAGCAGTACTTC
>NA|TRBV7-2|TRBJ1-5|NA
CASSPAVSNQPQHF
TGTGCCAGCAGCCCGGCGGTTAGCAATCAGCCCCAGCATTTT
>TRBD1|TRBV2|TRBJ2-3|NA
CASRGTAADTQYF
TGTGCCAGCAGAGGGACAGCGGCAGATACGCAGTATTTT
>NA|TRBV18|TRBJ2-4|NA
CASSPSFSGVENIQYF
TGTGCCAGCTCACCCTCTTTTTCGGGGGTCGAAAACATTCAGTACTTC
>NA|TRBV5-4|TRBJ1-4|NA
CASSSPGEGNEKLFF
TGTGCCAGCAGCTCACCGGGAGAAGGGAATGAAAAACTGTTTTTT
>NA|TRBV19|TRBJ1-2|NA
CASSSSGADGYTF
TGTGCCAGTAGTTCATCAGGGGCTGATGGCTACACCTTC
>TRBD2|TRBV2|TRBJ2-5|NA
CASRTRGGQETQYF
TGTGCCAGCAGGACGCGGGGGGGGCAAGAGACCCAGTACTTC
>TRBD2|TRBV7-6|TRBJ2-3|NA
CASSLAGGLSADTQYF
TGTGCCAGCAGTCTAGCGGGGGGGCTATCCGCGGATACGCAGTATTTT
>NA|TRBV18|TRBJ2-7|NA
CASSPRGTATYEQYF
TGTGCCAGCTCACCCCGCGGGACAGCCACGTACGAGCAGTACTTC
>NA|TRBV4-1|TRBJ2-7|NA
CASSQAVAGGSRSSYEQYF
TGCGCCAGCAGCCAAGCGGTGGCAGGGGGGTCCAGGTCTTCCTACGAGCAGTACTTC
>NA|TRBV9|TRBJ2-1|NA
CASSPRQINEQFF
TGTGCCAGCAGCCCTCGACAAATTAATGAGCAGTTCTTC
>TRBD2|TRBV28|TRBJ2-1|NA
CASRPGLADNEQFF
TGTGCCAGCAGGCCGGGACTAGCTGACAATGAGCAGTTCTTC
>NA|TRBV4-2|TRBJ1-1|few
CASSLTPDGREAFF
TGTGCCAGCAGCCTTACCCCGGATGGCAGGGAAGCTTTCTTT
>NA|TRBV7-3|TRBJ2-2|NA
CASSSTGTGELFF
TGTGCCAGCAGCTCGACTGGGACCGGGGAGCTGTTTTTT
>NA|TRBV4-3|TRBJ2-6|NA
CASSQDGQGPSGANVLTF
TGCGCCAGCAGCCAAGATGGGCAAGGCCCCTCTGGGGCCAACGTCCTGACTTTC
>NA|TRBV5-1|TRBJ2-7|NA
CASSLDGGDFEQYF
TGCGCCAGCAGCTTGGACGGCGGTGATTTCGAGCAGTACTTC
>TRBD1|TRBV19|TRBJ2-3|NA
CASSISRTGGLTDTQYF
TGTGCCAGTAGTATAAGCCGTACAGGGGGCCTCACAGATACGCAGTATTTT
>TRBD2|TRBV7-3|TRBJ2-7|NA
CASSFAGGGHEQYF
TGTGCCAGCAGCTTCGCGGGAGGAGGTCACGAGCAGTACTTC
>NA|TRBV30|TRBJ1-1|NA
CAWTTMRDTEAFF
TGTGCCTGGACTACTATGAGGGACACTGAAGCTTTCTTT
>NA|TRBV11-2|TRBJ2-1|NA
CASSLVNNEQFF
TGTGCCAGCAGCTTAGTTAACAATGAGCAGTTCTTC
>TRBD1|TRBV6-6|TRBJ2-2|once
CASTPEGAWTGELFF
TGTGCCAGTACTCCCGAGGGGGCGTGGACCGGGGAGCTGTTTTTT
>TRBD2|TRBV7-2|TRBJ2-5|NA
CASSSLSGLAGGPLKTQYF
TGTGCCAGCAGCAGTCTGTCGGGACTAGCGGGGGGGCCGTTAAAGACCCAGTACTTC
>TRBD2|TRBV6-4|TRBJ2-3|NA
CASSGTSGGTDTQYF
TGTGCCAGCAGTGGGACTAGCGGGGGCACAGATACGCAGTATTTT
>NA|TRBV4-3|TRBJ1-5|NA
CASSHFLHF
TGCGCCAGCAGCCACTTTCTGCATTTT
>NA|TRBV4-2|TRBJ2-5|NA
CASSQAPSRLPTQYF
TGTGCCAGCAGCCAAGCCCCTTCGCGGCTCCCGACCCAGTACTTC
>TRBD2|TRBV2|TRBJ2-3|NA
CASSEDRGVDTQYF
TGTGCCAGCAGTGAAGACCGGGGGGTAGATACGCAGTATTTT
>NA|TRBV7-9|TRBJ1-4|NA
CASSAGPTNEKLFF
TGTGCCAGCAGCGCGGGACCGACTAATGAAAAACTGTTTTTT
>TRBD1|TRBV9|TRBJ1-2|NA
CASSDRTTGTFYGYTF
TGTGCCAGCAGCGACAGAACGACAGGGACTTTCTATGGCTACACCTTC
>NA|TRBV18|TRBJ2-7|NA
CASSPPFQGRPGNYEQYF
TGTGCCAGCTCACCACCGTTCCAGGGCCGACCTGGTAACTACGAGCAGTACTTC
>NA|TRBV27|TRBJ2-7|NA
CASGRVVREQYF
TGTGCCAGCGGGCGGGTGGTCCGGGAGCAGTACTTC
>NA|TRBV19|TRBJ1-2|once
CASSIDLWTGGYTF
TGTGCCAGTAGTATAGATCTATGGACGGGGGGCTACACCTTC
>TRBD1|TRBV19|TRBJ1-6|NA
CASTRTGIGSPLHF
TGTGCCAGTACCCGGACAGGGATTGGATCACCCCTCCACTTT
>TRBD1|TRBV5-1|TRBJ2-3|once
CASSLVGGQGADTQYF
TGCGCCAGCAGCTTGGTAGGGGGACAGGGGGCTGATACGCAGTATTTT
>NA|TRBV28|TRBJ2-1|NA
CASSFHQGSSYNEQFF
TGTGCCAGCAGTTTCCATCAAGGGAGCTCCTACAATGAGCAGTTCTTC
>TRBD1|TRBV10-3|TRBJ1-2|few
CAISVGTGADGYTF
TGTGCCATCAGTGTAGGGACAGGGGCGGATGGCTACACCTTC
>TRBD1|TRBV7-2|TRBJ1-5|NA
CASSFAGQLGQPQHF
TGTGCCAGCAGCTTTGCGGGACAGCTCGGTCAGCCCCAGCATTTT
>TRBD2|TRBV9|TRBJ2-5|NA
CASSVTGLAGETQYF
TGTGCCAGCAGCGTAACGGGACTAGCCGGCGAGACCCAGTACTTC
>NA|TRBV18|TRBJ2-1|NA
CASSPIIDSEQFF
TGTGCCAGCTCACCGATAATCGACAGCGAGCAGTTCTTC
>NA|TRBV19|TRBJ1-3|NA
CASSIPTPSGNTIYF
TGTGCCAGTAGTATACCGACACCCTCTGGAAACACCATATATTTT
>TRBD1|TRBV6-5|TRBJ2-1|NA
CGTGQGGNEQFF
TGTGGCACGGGACAGGGGGGTAATGAGCAGTTCTTC
>NA|TRBV2|TRBJ2-2|NA
CASSETGSNTGELFF
TGTGCCAGCAGTGAAACAGGGAGCAACACCGGGGAGCTGTTTTTT
>NA|TRBV4-3|TRBJ1-2|NA
CASSQGVRVMDGYTF
TGCGCCAGCAGCCAAGGCGTCAGGGTTATGGATGGCTACACCTTC
>TRBD2|TRBV10-3|TRBJ2-5|NA
CAISDPAGVAETQYF
TGTGCCATCAGTGACCCAGCGGGAGTGGCAGAGACCCAGTACTTC
>TRBD1|TRBV6-6|TRBJ1-1|NA
CASTGDRGLLGTEAFF
TGTGCCAGCACCGGAGACAGGGGGCTGTTGGGCACTGAAGCTTTCTTT
>NA|TRBV6-5|TRBJ1-1|NA
CASRGVSTEAFF
TGTGCCAGCAGGGGAGTGTCCACTGAAGCTTTCTTT
>TRBD2|TRBV4-1|TRBJ2-3|NA
CASSQSRLARRYF
TGCGCCAGCAGCCAATCCAGACTAGCGCGGCGTTATTTT
>TRBD1|TRBV5-1|TRBJ1-1|NA
CASSFRTGGTEAFF
TGCGCCAGCAGCTTCAGGACAGGGGGCACTGAAGCTTTCTTT
>NA|TRBV18|TRBJ2-5|NA
CASSPYQETQYF
TGTGCCAGCTCCCCGTACCAAGAGACCCAGTACTTC